This T cell receptor beta chain was sequenced in a study of blood T cell repertoires in COVID-19. Produced via immunoSEQ multiplex PCR; TCRdb's table is partial and in-frame only. The table lists just over 300,000 clones, more than 75% of them singletons. This CDR3 comprises 14 residues. Germline loops: CDR1 SGHRS, CDR2 YFSETQ. V lost 4 bases to trimming and J lost 4 bases; unmatched junction nucleotides: 5. The genes are TRBV5-1 and TRBJ2-5; TRBD2 agrees at 9 bases. The sequence was collected from a man under 40 who had recovered from COVID-19. Sample: PBMCs or T cells enriched from blood (not recorded which). The CDR3 DNA reads TGCGCCAGCAGCATGGGGACTAGCAGAGAGACCCAGTACTTC. It encodes CASSMGTSRETQYF.